This T cell receptor beta chain was documented in a study of cytomegalovirus exposure and HLA in healthy donors. Findings and caveats of the study: Trimming of TCR beta V- and J-genes showed a link, identified in a later analysis, to a missense DCLRE1C variant. When a later analysis was performed, an Asian-associated ancestry cluster reportedly had fewer N-insertions than the approximately 700-donor mean.

13 Jbeta primers and 60 Vbeta primers were used for the PCR. Sequenced by immunoSEQ multiplex PCR; TCRdb stores in-frame clones only, minus some. This sample carries 80,000 or so clones, roughly 9.1% of them seen once, and the ten largest clones take approximately 25%. From germline, CDR1 is SGHTA and CDR2 FQGNSA. The CDR3 consists of 14 residues. The V gene lost 4 bases and the J gene lost 2 bases, with 12 bases spanning the gap. Comments on this clone: Antigen specificity is unknown.

The rearrangement links TRBV7-2 to TRBJ2-7; tentatively, D is TRBD2 (5 bases). The source is a man aged 55 to 69 in good health and CMV-seropositive. Material for sequencing was PBMCs. The CDR3 region has the DNA TGTGCCAGCAGCTACCCCGGGGATACCTACGAGCAGTACTTC. Encoded protein: CASSYPGDTYEQYF. Full variable domain (remainder filled in from reference TRBV7-2 and TRBJ2-7): GAGVSQSPSNKVTEKGKDVELRCDPISGHTALYWYRQSLGQGLEFLIYFQGNSAPDKSGLPSDRFSAERTGGSVSTLTIQRTQQEDSAVYLCASSYPGDTYEQYFGPGTRLTVT.